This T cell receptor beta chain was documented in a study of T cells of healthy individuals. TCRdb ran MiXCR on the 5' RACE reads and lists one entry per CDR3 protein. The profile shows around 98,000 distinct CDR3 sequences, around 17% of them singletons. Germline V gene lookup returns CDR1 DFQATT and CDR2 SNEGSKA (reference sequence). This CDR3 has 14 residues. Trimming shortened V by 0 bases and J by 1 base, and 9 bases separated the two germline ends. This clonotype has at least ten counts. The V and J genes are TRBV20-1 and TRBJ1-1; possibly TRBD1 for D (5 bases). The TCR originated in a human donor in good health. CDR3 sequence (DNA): TGCAGTGCTAGAGATCGACAGAAGAACACTGAAGCTTTCTTT. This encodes CSARDRQKNTEAFF.